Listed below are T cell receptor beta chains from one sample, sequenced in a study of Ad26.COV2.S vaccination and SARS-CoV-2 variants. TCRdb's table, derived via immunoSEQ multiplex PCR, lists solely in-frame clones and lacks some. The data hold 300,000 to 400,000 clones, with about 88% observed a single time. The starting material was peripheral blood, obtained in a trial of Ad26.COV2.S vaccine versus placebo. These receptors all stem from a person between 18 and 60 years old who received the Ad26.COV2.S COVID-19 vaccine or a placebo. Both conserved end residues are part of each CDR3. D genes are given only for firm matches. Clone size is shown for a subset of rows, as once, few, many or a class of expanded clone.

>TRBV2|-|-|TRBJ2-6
TGTGCCAGCAGTGAAGTACAGATTGGGGCCAACGTCCTGACTTTC
CASSEVQIGANVLTF
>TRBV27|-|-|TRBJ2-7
TGTGCCAGCAGTTCTATTCCCGGGACTGCTACCTACGAGCAGTACTTC
CASSSIPGTATYEQYF
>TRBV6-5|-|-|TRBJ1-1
TGTGCCAGCAGTTACGCATCTGAAGCTTTCTTT
CASSYASEAFF
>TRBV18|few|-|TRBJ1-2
TGTGCCAGCTCACCATCGGGGGACGGGAACTATGGCTACACCTTC
CASSPSGDGNYGYTF
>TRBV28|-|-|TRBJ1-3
TGTGCCAGCAGTTTAGCCCAGGGTTTCTCTGGAAACACCATATATTTT
CASSLAQGFSGNTIYF
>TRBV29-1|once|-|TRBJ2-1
TGCAGCGTTGAAGATCTGGCAGGGTGGAGTGAGCAGTTCTTC
CSVEDLAGWSEQFF
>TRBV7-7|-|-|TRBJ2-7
TGTGCTAGCAGCTCTAGGACAGAGGGGTACCCGAATAGCTCCTACGAGCAGTACTTC
CASSSRTEGYPNSSYEQYF
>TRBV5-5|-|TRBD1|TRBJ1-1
TGTGCCAGCAGCGCGAAGACGAGGACAGGAGAAGCTTTCTTT
CASSAKTRTGEAFF
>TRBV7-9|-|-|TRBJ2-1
TGTGCCAGCAGTTACCTTACCGGTGAGCAGTTCTTC
CASSYLTGEQFF
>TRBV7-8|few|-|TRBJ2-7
TGTGCCAGCAGCTCCGTGGCAGGGATATCGATCGAGCAGTACTTC
CASSSVAGISIEQYF
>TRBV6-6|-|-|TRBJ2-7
TGTGCCAGCAGTTACTTCACAGAGAACTACGAGCAGTACTTC
CASSYFTENYEQYF
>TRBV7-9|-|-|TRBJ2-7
TGTGCCAGCAGCTTAGTTAACTACGAGCAGTACTTC
CASSLVNYEQYF
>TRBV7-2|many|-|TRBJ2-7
TGTGCCAGCAGCTTAGCCGCTGCCCGTTACGAGCAGTACTTC
CASSLAAARYEQYF
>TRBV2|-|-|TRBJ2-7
TGTGCCAGCAGAGATCAGGGCGAGCAGTACTTC
CASRDQGEQYF
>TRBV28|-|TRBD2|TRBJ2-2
TGTGCCAGCAGTTCCGGGGTGGGGCGGGAGTACACCGGGGAGCTGTTTTTT
CASSSGVGREYTGELFF
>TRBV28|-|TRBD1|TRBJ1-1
TGTGCCAGCAGTCACCCGGACAGGCCGGGCACTGAAGCTTTCTTT
CASSHPDRPGTEAFF
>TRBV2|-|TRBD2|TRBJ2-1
TGTGCCAGCAGTGAAGTGCGGGGGGGGTTAAAGAAGTTCTTC
CASSEVRGGLKKFF
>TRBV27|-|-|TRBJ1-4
TGTGCCAGCAAGGGCAGGGGTCCTAATGAAAAACTGTTTTTT
CASKGRGPNEKLFF
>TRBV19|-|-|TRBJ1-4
TGTGCCAGTAATACAGGGTTTGGATCCGGTAATGAAAAACTGTTTTTT
CASNTGFGSGNEKLFF
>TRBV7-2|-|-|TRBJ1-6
TGTGCCAGCAGTAATTCTGGGGGCGCAAGATCACCCCTCCACTTT
CASSNSGGARSPLHF
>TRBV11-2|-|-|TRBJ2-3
TGTGCCAGCAGCTCAGTAGCGGATACGCAGTATTTT
CASSSVADTQYF
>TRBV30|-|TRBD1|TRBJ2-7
TGTGCCTGGAGCGGACGCCCGGGACAGGGGACCTACGAGCAGTACTTC
CAWSGRPGQGTYEQYF
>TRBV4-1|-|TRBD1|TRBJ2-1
TGCGCCAGCAGCCCTTCCCGGGACAGGGGGCCCCCCAATGAGCAGTTCTTC
CASSPSRDRGPPNEQFF
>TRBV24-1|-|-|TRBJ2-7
TGTGCCACCAGTGACCGACAGGACCCCTACGAGCAGTACTTC
CATSDRQDPYEQYF
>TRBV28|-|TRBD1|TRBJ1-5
TGTGCCAGCAGACCAAACAGGGGACAGAAACGTCAGCCCCAGCATTTT
CASRPNRGQKRQPQHF
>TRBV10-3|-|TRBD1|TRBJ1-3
TGTGCCAACGGACAGGGGGCTTCTGGAAACACCATATATTTT
CANGQGASGNTIYF
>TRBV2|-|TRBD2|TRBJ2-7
TGTGCCAGCAGTCCTAGCGGGAAATCCTACGAGCAGTACTTC
CASSPSGKSYEQYF
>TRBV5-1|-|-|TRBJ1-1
TGCGCCAGCAGGGAGCGTGGACACATGAACACTGAAGCTTTCTTT
CASRERGHMNTEAFF
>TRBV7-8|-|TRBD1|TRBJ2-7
TGTGCCAGCAGCGCACTCGACAGGGGAACATACGAGCAGTACTTC
CASSALDRGTYEQYF
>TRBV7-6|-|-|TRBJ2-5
TGTGCCAGCAGCTTATACACCACACCGGTGCCCCAAGAGACCCAGTACTTC
CASSLYTTPVPQETQYF
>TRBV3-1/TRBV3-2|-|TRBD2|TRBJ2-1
TGTGCCAGCAGCCACGACTTGCGGGGGGGATTGGAAAATGAGCAGTTCTTC
CASSHDLRGGLENEQFF
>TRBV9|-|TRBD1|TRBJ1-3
TGTGCCAGCAGCGTAGACAGGGGGGACACCATATATTTT
CASSVDRGDTIYF
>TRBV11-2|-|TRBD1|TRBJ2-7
TGTGCCAGCAGCTTATTAGCCAGGACAGGCACCTACGAGCAGTACTTC
CASSLLARTGTYEQYF
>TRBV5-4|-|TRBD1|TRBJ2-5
TGTGCCAGCAGCTTTTCCGGGACAGTAGAGACCCAGTACTTC
CASSFSGTVETQYF
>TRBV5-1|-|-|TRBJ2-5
TGCGCCAGCCAAGACAGTGAAGAGACCCAGTACTTC
CASQDSEETQYF
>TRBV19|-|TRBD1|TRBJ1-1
TGTGCCAGTAGTGTCTCAATGACAGGGCGGACTGAAGCTTTCTTT
CASSVSMTGRTEAFF
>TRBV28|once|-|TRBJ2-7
TGTGCCAGCAGTTTGGTGGCCCCCACAGGGCACGAGCAGTACTTC
CASSLVAPTGHEQYF
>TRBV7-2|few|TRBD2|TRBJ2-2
TGTGCCAGCAACCGGGGGGGGACGAACACCGGGGAGCTGTTTTTT
CASNRGGTNTGELFF
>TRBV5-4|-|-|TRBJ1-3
TGTGCCAGCAGCAGGGAACCCTCTGGAAACACCATATATTTT
CASSREPSGNTIYF
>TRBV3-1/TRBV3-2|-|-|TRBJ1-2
TGTGCCAGCAGCCAAGAGAGGGGCCTCAGGAATAGCTATGGCTACACCTTC
CASSQERGLRNSYGYTF
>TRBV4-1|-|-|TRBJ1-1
TGCGCCAGCAGCCAAGATCGATCAGGGACTGAAGCTTTCTTT
CASSQDRSGTEAFF
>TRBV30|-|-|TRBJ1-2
TGTGCCTGGAGTCCTCACCTCTATGGCTACACCTTC
CAWSPHLYGYTF
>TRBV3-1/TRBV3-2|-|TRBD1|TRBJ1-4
TGTGCCAGCAGCCTCCCTAAACAGGGGTCTAATGAAAAACTGTTTTTT
CASSLPKQGSNEKLFF
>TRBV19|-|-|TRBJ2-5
TGTGCCAGTAATGACAGGTTGGGAGAGACCCAGTACTTC
CASNDRLGETQYF
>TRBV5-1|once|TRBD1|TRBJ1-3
TGCGCCAGCAGCGCGCAAAGGACAGGGGCGGGTGGAAACACCATATATTTT
CASSAQRTGAGGNTIYF